This T cell receptor beta chain was observed in a study of response to subunit inactivated influenza vaccine. Per the germline V gene, CDR1 is ENHRY and CDR2 is SYGVKD. Losses at the gene ends were 3 bases for V and 7 bases for J; bases not matched to a gene: 22. CDR3 size: 21 residues. TCRdb re-called the RT-PCR reads with MiXCR, one entry per CDR3 protein. Of approximately 500,000 distinct CDR3 sequences listed, 10% to 15% are singletons. This clonotype came up many times. J is TRBJ2-1 and V is TRBV10-3; TRBD2 matches at 12 bases. Sample: PBMCs from blood, taken roughly 47 days after vaccination. The receptor was derived from a man aged 50 or older who received an inactivated influenza vaccine. CDR3 loop: CAISDHLAGVNGLAGQNEQFF. CDR3 nucleotide sequence: TGTGCCATCAGTGACCACCTGGCTGGAGTTAATGGACTAGCGGGGCAAAATGAGCAGTTCTTC.